These 7 T cell receptor beta chains originate from one sample sequenced in a study of T cell responses to AZD1222 COVID-19 vaccine. Method: immunoSEQ multiplex PCR; TCRdb's copy keeps in-frame clones and lacks some. The repertoire has 100,000 to 150,000 clones, approximately 90% of them found once; the top ten carry over 8.5%. The sequences come from peripheral blood, collected on day 0 of MenACWY control vaccination. These receptors were taken from an adult in good health.

The gene calls are TRBV9 and TRBJ2-6, with D possibly matching TRBD2 (6 bases). CDR1 is SGDLS and CDR2 is YYNGEE in the germline V gene. This CDR3 comprises 14 residues. V was pared by 4 bases and J by 8 bases, with 13 bases between. This chain's CDR3 is CASSPGTPSNVLTF. The CDR3 DNA follows: TGTGCCAGCAGCCCGGGGACTCCCTCCAACGTCCTGACTTTC.

The rearrangement joins TRBV12-3 or TRBV12-4 to TRBJ1-2; D perhaps matches TRBD1 (6 bases). This CDR3 is built from 13 residues. V lost 1 base and J lost 8, with 11 bases in between. This CDR3 is CASSLGQGNGYTF. The CDR3 coding sequence is TGTGCCAGCAGTTTAGGGCAGGGGAACGGCTACACCTTC.

V and J are TRBV10-3 and TRBJ2-7; D remains unclear. Trimming took off 0 bases at V and 5 bases at J, with 11 bases between the two ends. This CDR3 is 14 amino acids long. Germline V gives CDR1 ENHRY, CDR2 SYGVKD. The CDR3 bases are TGTGCCATCAGTGAGTCGAAGGTTACCGACGAGCAGTACTTC. Its protein is CAISESKVTDEQYF.

This chain connects TRBV27 to TRBJ1-2, with TRBD1 matching 9 bases. CDR1 is MNHEY, CDR2 SMNVEV, per germline (reference sequence). V was clipped by 3 bases and J by 5 bases; unmatched bases: 13. This CDR3 region has 17 residues. CDR3 bases: TGTGCCAGCAGTTTTAACACAGGGGGCGCCGGGCAATATGGCTACACCTTC. This codes for CASSFNTGGAGQYGYTF.

This chain connects TRBV25-1 to TRBJ2-2; D is ambiguous. From germline, CDR1 is MGHDK and CDR2 SYGVNS. Trimming took 0 bases from V and 7 from J, leaving 9 bases between them. This CDR3 has 14 amino acids. Here the CDR3 reads CASSEYTLGGELFF. CDR3 in DNA: TGTGCCAGCAGTGAATACACACTCGGCGGGGAGCTGTTTTTT.

The rearrangement links TRBV19 to TRBJ2-1, with 10 bases that match TRBD1. V was pared by 10 bases and J by 12 bases, with 12 bases of the junction left unmatched. CDR1 is LNHDA, CDR2 SQIVND, per germline (reference sequence). This CDR3 has 13 amino acids. The CDR3 is CATKGTGEVAQFF. CDR3 coding DNA: TGTGCCACCAAAGGGACAGGGGAGGTAGCGCAGTTCTTC.

The chain joins TRBV4-2 to TRBJ1-6; D is uncertain. With 0 bases removed from V and 10 bases from J, the gap between germline ends came to 7 bases. The germline CDR1 and CDR2 sequences are LGHNA and YNFKEQ. This CDR3 is built from 13 residues. CDR3: CASSQDDASPLHF. The DNA for the CDR3 is TGTGCCAGCAGCCAAGATGACGCCTCACCCCTCCACTTT.